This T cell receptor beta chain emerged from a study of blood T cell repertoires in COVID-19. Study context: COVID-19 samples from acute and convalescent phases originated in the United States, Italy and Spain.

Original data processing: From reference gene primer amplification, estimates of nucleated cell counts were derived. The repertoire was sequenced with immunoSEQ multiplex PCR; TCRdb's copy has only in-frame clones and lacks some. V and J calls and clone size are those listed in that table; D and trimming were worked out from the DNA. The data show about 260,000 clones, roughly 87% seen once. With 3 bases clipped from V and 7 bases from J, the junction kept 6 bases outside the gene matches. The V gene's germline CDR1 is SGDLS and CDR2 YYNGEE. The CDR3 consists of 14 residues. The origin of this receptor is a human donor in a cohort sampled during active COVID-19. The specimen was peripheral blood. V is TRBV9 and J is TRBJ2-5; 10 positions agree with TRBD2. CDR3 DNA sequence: TGTGCCAGCAGCGCTAGCGGGAGTGAGGGGACCCAGTACTTC. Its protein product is CASSASGSEGTQYF. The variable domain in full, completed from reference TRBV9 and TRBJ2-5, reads DSGVTQTPKHLITATGQRVTLRCSPRSGDLSVYWYQQSLDQGLQFLIQYYNGEERAKGNILERFSAQQFPDLHSELNLSSLELGDSALYFCASSASGSEGTQYFGPGTRLLVL.